This T cell receptor beta chain was sequenced in a study of T cells in Graves' hyperthyroidism and ophthalmopathy. Study conclusions and caveats: The blood repertoire included most of the expanded thyroid clonotypes above 0.001. Ophthalmopathy was distinguished from stable hyperthyroidism by 13 V-J signatures.

This clonotype was counted many times. As yet, its antigen is unknown. Newly diagnosed patients aged 18 to 65 had hyperthyroidism of under 2 months' duration. The diagnoses drew upon clinical symptoms, serum thyroxine and TRAb, thyroid ultrasound and orbital computed tomography. Researchers amplified the TCR beta CDR3 regions from RNA transcripts. The HTBI set primed first-round TCR CDR3 RT-PCR. Each CDR3 protein gets one entry after TCRdb re-called the multiplex PCR reads with MiXCR. The sample comprises 550,000 to 650,000 distinct CDR3 sequences, less than 15% of which are singletons, and approximately 15% rests with the top ten. The CDR3 is 13 residues long. Germline V gene sequence: CDR1 LGHDT, CDR2 YNNKEL (reference sequence). Trimming took 0 bases from V and 14 from J, leaving 11 bases between them.

The sequencing input was blood. This TCR came from a woman aged 40 to 50 with Graves' hyperthyroidism. This sequence joins TRBV3-1 and TRBJ1-6, with unresolved D. DNA of the CDR3: TGTGCCAGCAGCCAAGATAACGAGGGTACCCTCCACTTT. Translating it yields CASSQDNEGTLHF.